This TCR beta chain appears in the sequencing data of a study of T cells in Graves' hyperthyroidism and ophthalmopathy. Using RNA transcripts as the source, TCR beta CDR3 regions were amplified. Initially, a first-round RT-PCR of the TCR CDR3 employed the HTBI primer set. Using its own MiXCR run on the multiplex PCR reads, TCRdb lists one record per CDR3 protein. This table has about 740,000 distinct CDR3 sequences, 11% to 15% appearing once. This clonotype has a count of ten or more. V shed 5 bases, J shed 6 bases, and the junction held 4 bases outside the gene matches. The CDR3 has 14 amino acids. From germline, CDR1 is MDHEN and CDR2 SYDVKM.

What was sequenced was blood. V usage is TRBV28 and J usage is TRBJ1-6; 7 nucleotides align to TRBD1. The TCR was taken from a woman between 18 and 30 years old with Graves' hyperthyroidism. CDR3 coding DNA: TGTGCCAGCAGTAGGGACAGTCCTAATTCACCCCTCCACTTT. This codes for CASSRDSPNSPLHF.